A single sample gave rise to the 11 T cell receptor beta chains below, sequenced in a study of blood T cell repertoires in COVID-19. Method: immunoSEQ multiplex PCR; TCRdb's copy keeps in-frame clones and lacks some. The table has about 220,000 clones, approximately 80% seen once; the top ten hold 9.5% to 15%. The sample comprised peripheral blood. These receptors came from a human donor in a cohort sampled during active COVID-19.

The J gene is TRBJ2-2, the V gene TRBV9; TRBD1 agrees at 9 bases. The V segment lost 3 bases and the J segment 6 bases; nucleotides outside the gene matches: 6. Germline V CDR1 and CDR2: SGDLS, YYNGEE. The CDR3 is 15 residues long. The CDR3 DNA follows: TGTGCCAGCAGCGCCACGGACAGGGGCTCCGGGGAGCTGTTTTTT. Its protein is CASSATDRGSGELFF.

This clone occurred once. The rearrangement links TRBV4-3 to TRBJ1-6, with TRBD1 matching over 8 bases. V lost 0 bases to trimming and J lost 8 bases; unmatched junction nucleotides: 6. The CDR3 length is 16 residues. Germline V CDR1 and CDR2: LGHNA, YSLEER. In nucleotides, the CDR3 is TGCGCCAGCAGCCAAGATACGGGGACAGGCGATTCACCCCTCCACTTT. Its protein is CASSQDTGTGDSPLHF.

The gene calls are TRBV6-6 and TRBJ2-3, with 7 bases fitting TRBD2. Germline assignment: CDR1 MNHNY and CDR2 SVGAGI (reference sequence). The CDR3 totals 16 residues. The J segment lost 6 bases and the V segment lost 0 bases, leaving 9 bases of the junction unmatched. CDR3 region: CASSYSMGGRGDTQYF. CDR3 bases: TGTGCCAGCAGTTACTCGATGGGCGGGAGAGGGGATACGCAGTATTTT.

This CDR3 reads CASSWVGRGPDTQYF. CDR3 sequence (DNA): TGTGCCAGCAGCTGGGTGGGGCGGGGGCCAGATACGCAGTATTTT. V gene TRBV5-5 combines with J gene TRBJ2-3; D may be TRBD2 (7 bases). This CDR3 has 15 residues. Trimming left V 3 bases short and J 4 bases short, with 15 bases between. The V gene's germline CDR1 is SGHKS and CDR2 YYEKEE (reference sequence). Looking up the rest from reference TRBV5-5 and TRBJ2-3 gives the full variable domain: DAGVTQSPTHLIKTRGQQVTLRCSPISGHKSVSWYQQVLGQGPQFIFQYYEKEERGRGNFPDRFSARQFPNYSSELNVNALLLGDSALYLCASSWVGRGPDTQYFGPGTRLTVL.

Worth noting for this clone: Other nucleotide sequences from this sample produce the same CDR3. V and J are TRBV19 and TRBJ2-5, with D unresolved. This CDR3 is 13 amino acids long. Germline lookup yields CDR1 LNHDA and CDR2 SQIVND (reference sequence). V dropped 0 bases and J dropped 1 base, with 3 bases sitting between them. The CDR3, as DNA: TGTGCCAGTAGTATAGACAGCCAAGAGACCCAGTACTTC. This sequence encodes CASSIDSQETQYF.

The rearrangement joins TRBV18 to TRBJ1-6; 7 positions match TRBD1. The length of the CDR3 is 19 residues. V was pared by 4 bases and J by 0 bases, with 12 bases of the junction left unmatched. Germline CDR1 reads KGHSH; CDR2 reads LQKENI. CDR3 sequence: CASSRDLGQASSYNSPLHF. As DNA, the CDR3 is TGTGCCAGCTCACGAGATCTTGGACAGGCCAGCTCCTATAATTCACCCCTCCACTTT.

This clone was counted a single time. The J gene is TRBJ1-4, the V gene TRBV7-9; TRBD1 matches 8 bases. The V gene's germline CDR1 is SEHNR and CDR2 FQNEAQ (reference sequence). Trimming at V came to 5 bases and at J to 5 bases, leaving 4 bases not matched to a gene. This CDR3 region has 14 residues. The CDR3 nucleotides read TGTGCCAGCAGCCAGGACAGGGAGAATGAAAAACTGTTTTTT. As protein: CASSQDRENEKLFF.

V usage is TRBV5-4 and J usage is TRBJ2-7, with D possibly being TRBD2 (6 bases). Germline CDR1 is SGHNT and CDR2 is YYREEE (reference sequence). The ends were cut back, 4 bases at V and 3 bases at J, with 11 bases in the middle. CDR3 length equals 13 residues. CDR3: CASSVGGLYEQYF. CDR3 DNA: TGTGCCAGCAGCGTTGGAGGGCTCTACGAGCAGTACTTC.

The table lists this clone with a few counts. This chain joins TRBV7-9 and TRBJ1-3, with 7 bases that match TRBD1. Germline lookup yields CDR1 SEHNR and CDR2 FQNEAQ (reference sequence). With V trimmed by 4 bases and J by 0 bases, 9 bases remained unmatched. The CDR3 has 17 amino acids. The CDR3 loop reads CASSSRDSFNSGNTIYF. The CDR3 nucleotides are TGTGCCAGCAGCTCCCGGGACAGTTTTAACTCTGGAAACACCATATATTTT. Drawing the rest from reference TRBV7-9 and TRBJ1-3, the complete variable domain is DTGVSQNPRHKITKRGQNVTFRCDPISEHNRLYWYRQTLGQGPEFLTYFQNEAQLEKSRLLSDRFSAERPKGSFSTLEIQRTEQGDSAMYLCASSSRDSFNSGNTIYFGEGSWLTVV.

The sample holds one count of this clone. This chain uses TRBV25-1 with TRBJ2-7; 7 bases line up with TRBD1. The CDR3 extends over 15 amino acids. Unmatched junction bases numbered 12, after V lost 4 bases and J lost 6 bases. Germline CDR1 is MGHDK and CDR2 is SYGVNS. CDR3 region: CASSATGAERVEQYF. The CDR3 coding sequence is TGTGCCAGCAGTGCAACAGGGGCCGAGCGTGTCGAGCAGTACTTC.

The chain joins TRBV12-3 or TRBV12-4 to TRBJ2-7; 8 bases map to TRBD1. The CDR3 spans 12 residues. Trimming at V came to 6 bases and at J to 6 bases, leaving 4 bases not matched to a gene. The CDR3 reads CASRTGAGEQYF. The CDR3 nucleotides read TGTGCCAGCAGGACAGGGGCAGGCGAGCAGTACTTC.